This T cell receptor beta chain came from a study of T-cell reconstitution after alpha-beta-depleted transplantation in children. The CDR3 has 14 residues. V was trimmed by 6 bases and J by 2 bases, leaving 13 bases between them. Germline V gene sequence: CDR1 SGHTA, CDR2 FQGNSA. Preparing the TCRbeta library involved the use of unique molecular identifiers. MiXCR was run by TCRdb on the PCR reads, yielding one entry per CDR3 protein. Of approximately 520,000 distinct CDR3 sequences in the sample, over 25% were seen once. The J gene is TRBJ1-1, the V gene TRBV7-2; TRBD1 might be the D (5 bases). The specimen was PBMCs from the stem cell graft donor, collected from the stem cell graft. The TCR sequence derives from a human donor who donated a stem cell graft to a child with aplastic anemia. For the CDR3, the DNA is TGTGCCAGCAGTTTGGCAGGGACTAACACTGAAGCTTTCTTT. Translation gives CASSLAGTNTEAFF.